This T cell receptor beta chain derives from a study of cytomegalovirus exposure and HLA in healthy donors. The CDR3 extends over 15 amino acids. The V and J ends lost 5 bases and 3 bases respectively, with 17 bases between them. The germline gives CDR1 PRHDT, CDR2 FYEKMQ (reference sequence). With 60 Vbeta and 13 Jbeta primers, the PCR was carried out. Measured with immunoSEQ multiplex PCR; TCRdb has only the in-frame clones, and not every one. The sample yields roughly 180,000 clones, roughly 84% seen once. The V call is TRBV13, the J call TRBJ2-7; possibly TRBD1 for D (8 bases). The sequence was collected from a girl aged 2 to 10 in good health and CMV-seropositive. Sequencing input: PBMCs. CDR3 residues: CASSQDRAGVYEQYF. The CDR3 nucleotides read TGTGCCAGCAGCCAGGACAGGGCGGGGGTCTACGAGCAGTACTTC.